This T cell receptor beta chain is from a study of patients and donors after allogeneic stem cell transplantation. CDR1 is ENHRY and CDR2 is SYGVKD in the germline V gene. The V gene lost 8 bases and the J gene lost 2 bases, with 15 bases spanning the gap. CDR3 length: 15 residues. TCRdb re-called the RT-PCR reads through MiXCR, storing one row per CDR3 protein. The sample holds 400,000 to 450,000 distinct CDR3 sequences, more than 15% seen once. This clonotype was found a few times. The receptor was derived from a human donor who was either an allogeneic HSCT recipient or a stem cell or donor lymphocyte infusion donor (not recorded which). It is not recorded whose cells these are; they may come from a transplant donor. The chain joins TRBV10-3 to TRBJ2-2; D might be TRBD1 or TRBD2, each matching 5 bases. The source material was blood, either unsorted or a sorted T cell fraction (not recorded which). CDR3 DNA sequence: TGTGCCATCGGCCGAACGGGGCCCAACACCGGGGAGCTGTTTTTT. This translates into CAIGRTGPNTGELFF.